These 7 T cell receptor beta chains came from one sample sequenced in a study of T cell repertoires in cytomegalovirus infection. No antigen has been assigned to these receptors. TCRdb reprocessed the reads via MiXCR and lists one record per CDR3 protein. The sample shows about 470,000 distinct CDR3 sequences, roughly 42% of them seen only once. Sequenced here: cultured PBMCs, sampled from culture after CMV antigen stimulation. These receptors all come from a human donor in good health (CMV status not recorded). Some clones in this sample may be carry-over from other donors' samples.

A few counts support this clonotype. CDR3 nucleotides: TGTGCCAGCAGGAAGAGCGGGGGGGCATTTAATGAGCAGTTCTTC. It encodes CASRKSGGAFNEQFF. The chain recombines TRBV2 with TRBJ2-1, with 10 positions matching TRBD2. This CDR3 contains 15 residues. V was pared by 6 bases and J by 7 bases, with 9 bases of the junction left unmatched. Germline values: CDR1 SNHLY, CDR2 FYNNEI.

This clonotype turned up a few times. The chain joins TRBV7-2 to TRBJ1-1; TRBD1 might be the D (6 bases). Trimming took 5 bases from V and 0 from J, leaving 13 bases between them. This CDR3 is built from 15 residues. CDR1 and CDR2 (germline): SGHTA, FQGNSA. Here the CDR3 DNA reads TGTGCCAGCAGCGTACTGGGACACTTGAACACTGAAGCTTTCTTT. This translates into CASSVLGHLNTEAFF.

The V and J genes are TRBV28 and TRBJ1-6; 8 nucleotides agree with TRBD1. Germline CDR1 MDHEN, CDR2 SYDVKM. This CDR3 comprises 15 residues. Trimming took 6 bases from V and 6 from J; bases not matched to a gene: 7. The CDR3 spells CASSWGQVINSPLHF. CDR3 DNA sequence: TGTGCCAGCAGCTGGGGACAGGTGATTAATTCACCCCTCCACTTT.

This clonotype was seen a few times. For the CDR3, the DNA is TGTGCCAGCAGCTCCCGGGGAGGGGATGACTATGGCTACACCTTC. Protein product: CASSSRGGDDYGYTF. The chain combines TRBV7-9 with TRBJ1-2; weak D call: TRBD1 (5 bases). Trimming stripped 4 bases from V and 3 bases from J, with 15 bases between. The CDR3 extends over 15 amino acids. The germline V gene encodes CDR1 SEHNR and CDR2 FQNEAQ (reference sequence).

The V call is TRBV7-6, the J call TRBJ2-5, with no clear D. The CDR3 has 12 residues. The V and J ends lost 1 base and 6 bases respectively, with 6 bases between them. Germline CDR1 SGHVS, CDR2 FNYEAQ. CDR3: CASSLDSKTQYF. The CDR3 region has the DNA TGTGCCAGCAGCTTAGATTCAAAGACCCAGTACTTC. The full variable domain, in which reference TRBV7-6 and TRBJ2-5 provide the parts outside the CDR3, is GAGVSQSPRYKVTKRGQDVALRCDPISGHVSLYWYRQALGQGPEFLTYFNYEAQQDKSGLPNDRFSAERPEGSISTLTIQRTEQRDSAMYRCASSLDSKTQYFGPGTRLLVL.

The chain links TRBV20-1 to TRBJ2-7, with D possibly being TRBD1 (5 bases). Germline V gene data show CDR1 as DFQATT and CDR2 as SNEGSKA (reference sequence). Between the trimmed V and J ends, which lost 6 bases and 5 bases, there was a span of 11 bases. The length of the CDR3 is 11 residues. CDR3 nucleotides: TGCAGTGCGCCCTGGGGCGACGAGCAGTACTTC. Translating it yields CSAPWGDEQYF.

This clonotype was seen once. The chain combines TRBV6-1 with TRBJ1-1; D unclear. This CDR3 comprises 13 residues. Trimming stripped 4 bases from V and 7 bases from J, with 13 bases between. Germline CDR1 and CDR2: MNHNS and SASEGT. CDR3 residues: CASSATGFVEAFF. The CDR3 nucleotides are TGTGCCAGCAGTGCGACTGGATTTGTTGAAGCTTTCTTT.